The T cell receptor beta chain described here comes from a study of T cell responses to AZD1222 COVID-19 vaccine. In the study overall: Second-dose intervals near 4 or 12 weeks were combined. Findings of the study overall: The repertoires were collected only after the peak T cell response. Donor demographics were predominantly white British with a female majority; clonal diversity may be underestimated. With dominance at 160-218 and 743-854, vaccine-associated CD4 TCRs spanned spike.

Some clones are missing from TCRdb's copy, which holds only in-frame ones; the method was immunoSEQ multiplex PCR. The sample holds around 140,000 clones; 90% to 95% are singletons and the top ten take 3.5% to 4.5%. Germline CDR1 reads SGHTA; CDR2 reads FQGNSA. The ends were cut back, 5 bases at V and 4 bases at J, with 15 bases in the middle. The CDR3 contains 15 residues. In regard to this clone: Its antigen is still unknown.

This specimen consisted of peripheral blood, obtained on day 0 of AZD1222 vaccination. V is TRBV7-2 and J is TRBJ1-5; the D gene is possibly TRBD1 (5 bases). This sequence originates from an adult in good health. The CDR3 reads CASSQDRRLNQPQHF. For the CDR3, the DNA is TGTGCCAGCAGCCAAGACAGAAGACTAAATCAGCCCCAGCATTTT.